This record looks at one T cell receptor (beta chain) sequence and its context. The library had UMIs added by 3' ligation of an oligonucleotide to TCR cDNA. The germline V gene encodes CDR1 SNHLY and CDR2 FYNNEI. This CDR3 is built from 15 residues. Trimming removed 6 bases at V and 0 bases at J, with 12 bases between. The sample originates from a study of naive and memory T cell subsets. Four PCR rounds used nested alpha and beta constant region primers plus the SP2 primer. In TCRdb, the 5' RACE reads were re-called with MiXCR into one record per CDR3 protein. The profile covers tens of thousands of distinct CDR3 sequences, with around 8% appearing a single time and 15% to 20% taken by the ten largest.

V gene TRBV2 combines with J gene TRBJ2-1; D unresolved. The clonotype originates from a female donor in good health. The CDR3 region is CASRYDYSSYNEQFF. In DNA form, the CDR3 reads TGTGCCAGCAGGTACGATTACAGCTCCTACAATGAGCAGTTCTTC.